This TCR beta chain was recorded in a study of T cell repertoires in cytomegalovirus infection. This clonotype was seen a few times. There are 13 residues in the CDR3. CDR1 and CDR2 from the germline V gene are SQVTM and ANQGSEA. The V gene end was trimmed by 6 bases and the J gene end by 0 bases; junction bases not matched to a gene: 3. MiXCR, run by TCRdb on the reads, gives a single entry per CDR3 protein. The sample consists of about 300,000 distinct CDR3 sequences, around 9.1% of them appearing once. The V call is TRBV29-1, the J call TRBJ1-1; 8 nucleotides match TRBD1. The clonotype comes from a human donor in good health (CMV status not recorded). Some clones in this sample may be carry-over from other donors' samples. The specimen sequenced was PBMCs. This CDR3 reads CSVRDRLNTEAFF. The CDR3 nucleotides are TGCAGCGTCAGGGACAGGCTGAACACTGAAGCTTTCTTT. The full variable domain, in which reference TRBV29-1 and TRBJ1-1 provide the parts outside the CDR3, is SAVISQKPSRDICQRGTSLTIQCQVDSQVTMMFWYRQQPGQSLTLIATANQGSEATYESGFVIDKFPISRPNLTFSTLTVSNMSPEDSSIYLCSVRDRLNTEAFFGQGTRLTVV.